The entry below gives a single T cell receptor (beta chain) sequence along with its context. The antigen is unknown. This specimen belongs to a study of cytomegalovirus exposure and HLA in healthy donors. Whole-study results and caveats: In vitro, three CMV-associated chains proved specific for CMV antigens. A classifier reportedly called cytomegalovirus status with high sensitivity and specificity.

The PCR contained 60 Vbeta and 13 Jbeta primers. Sequenced by immunoSEQ multiplex PCR; TCRdb stores in-frame clones only, minus some. The sample contains about 200,000 clones, approximately 86% of which appear only once. Sample: PBMCs. The clonotype was recovered from a woman aged 30 to 39 in good health and CMV-seronegative.

As DNA, the CDR3 is TGTGCCAGCAGCCGAGACCGGAGCGGGAGCACCGGGGAGCTGTTTTTT. This gives the protein CASSRDRSGSTGELFF. This chain links TRBV27 with TRBJ2-2; 8 bases agree with TRBD2. J was trimmed by 4 bases and V by 6 bases; bases with no gene match: 10. Germline assignment: CDR1 MNHEY and CDR2 SMNVEV (reference sequence). CDR3 size: 16 residues.